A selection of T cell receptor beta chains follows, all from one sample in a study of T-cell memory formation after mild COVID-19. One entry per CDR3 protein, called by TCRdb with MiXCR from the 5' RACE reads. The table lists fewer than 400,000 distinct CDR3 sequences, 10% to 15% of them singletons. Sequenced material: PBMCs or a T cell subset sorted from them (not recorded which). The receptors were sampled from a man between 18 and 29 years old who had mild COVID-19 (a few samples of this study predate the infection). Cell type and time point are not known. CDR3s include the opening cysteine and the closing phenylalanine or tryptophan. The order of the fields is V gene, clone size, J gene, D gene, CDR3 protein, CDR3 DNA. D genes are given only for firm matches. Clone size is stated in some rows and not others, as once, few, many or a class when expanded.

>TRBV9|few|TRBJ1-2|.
CASSVEGYGYTF
TGTGCCAGCAGCGTAGAGGGCTATGGCTACACCTTC
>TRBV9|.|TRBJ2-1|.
CASSVEGDPLNEQFF
TGTGCCAGCAGCGTAGAGGGGGATCCCTTAAATGAGCAGTTCTTC
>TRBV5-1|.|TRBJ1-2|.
CASSLEGNANYGYTF
TGCGCCAGCAGCTTGGAGGGTAACGCTAACTATGGCTACACCTTC
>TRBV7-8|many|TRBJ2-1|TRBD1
CASSLTGTDDNEQFF
TGTGCCAGCAGCTTGACCGGGACAGATGACAATGAGCAGTTCTTC
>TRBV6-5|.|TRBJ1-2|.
CASSPNLTPNYGYTF
TGTGCCAGCAGCCCAAACTTGACCCCTAACTATGGCTACACCTTC
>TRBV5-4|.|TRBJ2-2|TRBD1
CASSLAGGATGELFF
TGTGCCAGCAGCTTGGCAGGGGGCGCAACCGGGGAGCTGTTTTTT
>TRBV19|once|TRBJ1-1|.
CASRAANTEAFF
TGTGCCTCCCGAGCCGCTAACACTGAAGCTTTCTTT
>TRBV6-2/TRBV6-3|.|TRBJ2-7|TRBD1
CASSYSRTGGEQYF
TGTGCCAGCAGTTACTCGAGGACAGGGGGCGAGCAGTACTTC
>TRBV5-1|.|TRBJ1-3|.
CASSFGLENTIYF
TGCGCCAGCAGCTTTGGTCTTGAGAACACCATATATTTT
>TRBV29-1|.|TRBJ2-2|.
CSVERREEETGELFF
TGCAGCGTTGAGAGGCGGGAAGAGGAGACCGGGGAGCTGTTTTTT
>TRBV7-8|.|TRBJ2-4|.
CASSLGRDIQYF
TGTGCCAGCAGCCTCGGTCGGGACATTCAGTACTTC
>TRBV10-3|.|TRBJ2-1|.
CAISESTGENNEQFF
TGTGCCATCAGTGAGTCCACAGGCGAGAACAATGAGCAGTTCTTC
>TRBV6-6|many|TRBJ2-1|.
CASSLRNRAASENEQFF
TGTGCCAGCAGTCTTAGAAACAGGGCCGCAAGTGAGAATGAGCAGTTCTTC
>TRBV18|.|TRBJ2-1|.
CASSQTGQSNEQFF
TGTGCCAGCTCACAGACAGGACAGAGTAATGAGCAGTTCTTC
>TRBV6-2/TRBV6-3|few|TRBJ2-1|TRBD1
CASRDRGLSYNEQFF
TGTGCCAGCAGGGACAGGGGGCTTTCCTACAATGAGCAGTTCTTC
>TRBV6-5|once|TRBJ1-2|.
CASSYHSPEGQKPANYGYTF
TGTGCCAGCAGTTACCATTCCCCCGAAGGACAGAAACCCGCTAACTATGGCTACACCTTC
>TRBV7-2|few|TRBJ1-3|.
CASSLWGSNTIYF
TGTGCCAGCAGCTTATGGGGGTCGAACACCATATATTTT
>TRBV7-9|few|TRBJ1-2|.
CASSLGGGRNYGYTF
TGTGCCAGCAGCTTAGGAGGGGGTAGGAACTATGGCTACACCTTC
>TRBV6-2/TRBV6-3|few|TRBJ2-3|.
CASSPSAGFTDTQYF
TGTGCCAGCAGTCCCAGCGCAGGGTTCACAGATACGCAGTATTTT
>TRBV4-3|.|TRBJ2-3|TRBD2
CASSQEPAGGTDTQYF
TGCGCCAGCAGCCAAGAACCAGCGGGGGGCACAGATACGCAGTATTTT
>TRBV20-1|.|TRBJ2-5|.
CSARDPRGAPETQYF
TGCAGTGCTAGAGATCCTCGGGGGGCCCCAGAGACCCAGTACTTC
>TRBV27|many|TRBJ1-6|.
CASRSPLRTYNSPLHF
TGTGCCAGCAGGTCCCCCTTAAGGACTTATAATTCACCCCTCCACTTT
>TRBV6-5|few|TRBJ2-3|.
CASSYRRNTDTQYF
TGTGCCAGCAGTTACAGGCGCAACACAGATACGCAGTATTTT
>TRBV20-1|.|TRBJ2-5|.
CSAREIRFMSKIETQYF
TGCAGTGCTAGAGAGATCAGATTCATGAGCAAAATCGAGACCCAGTACTTC
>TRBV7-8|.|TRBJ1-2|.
CASSPRWDYGYTF
TGTGCCAGCAGCCCCCGTTGGGACTATGGCTACACCTTC
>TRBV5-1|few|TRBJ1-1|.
CASSLRGANTEAFF
TGCGCCAGCAGCTTGCGCGGGGCAAACACTGAAGCTTTCTTT
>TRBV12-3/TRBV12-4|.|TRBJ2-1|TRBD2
CASMSRERTFNEQFF
TGTGCCAGCATGTCGCGGGAGAGAACTTTCAATGAGCAGTTCTTC
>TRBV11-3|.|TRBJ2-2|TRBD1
CASRPGTGLIKNTGELFF
TGTGCCAGCAGGCCCGGGACAGGCCTCATAAAGAACACCGGGGAGCTGTTTTTT
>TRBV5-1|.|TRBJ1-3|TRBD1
CASSSGQTSGNTIYF
TGCGCCAGCAGCTCGGGACAGACCTCTGGAAACACCATATATTTT
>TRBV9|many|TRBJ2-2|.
CASSVGGGTGELFF
TGTGCCAGCAGCGTAGGGGGTGGCACCGGGGAGCTGTTTTTT
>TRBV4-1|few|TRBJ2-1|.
CASSQDTMGHEQFF
TGCGCCAGCAGCCAAGATACAATGGGACATGAGCAGTTCTTC
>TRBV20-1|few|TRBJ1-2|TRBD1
CSAPDVDRGYGYTF
TGCAGTGCTCCCGATGTCGACAGGGGCTATGGCTACACCTTC
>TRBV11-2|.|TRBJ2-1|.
CASSFDLALNQGEQFF
TGTGCCAGCAGCTTTGATCTAGCCCTCAATCAAGGGGAGCAGTTCTTC
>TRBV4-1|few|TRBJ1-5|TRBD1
CASSQEGVQGAGQPQHF
TGCGCCAGCAGCCAAGAGGGGGTACAGGGGGCCGGGCAGCCCCAGCATTTT
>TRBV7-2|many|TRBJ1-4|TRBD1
CASSIETGVGEKLFF
TGTGCCAGCAGCATAGAGACAGGGGTTGGTGAAAAACTGTTTTTT
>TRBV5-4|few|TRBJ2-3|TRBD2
CASTRASGGTDTQYF
TGTGCCAGCACCAGGGCTAGCGGTGGCACAGATACGCAGTATTTT
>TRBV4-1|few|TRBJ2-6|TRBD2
CASTGGGRFSGANVLTF
TGCGCCAGCACCGGGGGGGGACGTTTCTCTGGGGCCAACGTCCTGACTTTC
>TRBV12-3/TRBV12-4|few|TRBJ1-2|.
CAAIGPEEGYTF
TGTGCCGCCATAGGCCCAGAGGAGGGCTACACCTTC
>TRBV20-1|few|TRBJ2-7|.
CSARAGLGYEQYF
TGCAGTGCTAGAGCGGGCCTGGGTTACGAGCAGTACTTC
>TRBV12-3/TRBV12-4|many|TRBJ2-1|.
CASSFGIDLEQFF
TGTGCCAGCAGTTTTGGGATAGATCTTGAGCAGTTCTTC
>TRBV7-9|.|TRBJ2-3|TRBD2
CASSFSPASGSTDTQYF
TGTGCCAGCAGCTTCTCGCCGGCTAGCGGGAGTACAGATACGCAGTATTTT
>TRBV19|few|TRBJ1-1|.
CASSPGERTEAFF
TGTGCCAGTAGCCCCGGTGAGAGGACTGAAGCTTTCTTT
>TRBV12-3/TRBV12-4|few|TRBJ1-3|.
CASSQTGSGNTIYF
TGTGCCAGCAGCCAAACAGGATCTGGAAACACCATATATTTT
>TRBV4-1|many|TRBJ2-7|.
CASSLQGGLDYEQYF
TGCGCCAGCAGCCTACAGGGCGGGCTGGATTACGAGCAGTACTTC